What follows are 10 T cell receptor beta chains derived from one specimen sequenced in a study of T cell responses to AZD1222 COVID-19 vaccine (dated by TCRdb to the early 2020s). The library was built by means of the immunoSEQ multiplex PCR assay. In its TCRdb copy, this immuneACCESS table keeps in-frame sequences only and misses some clones. Where compared with another copy, unresolved V genes explain less than half of these, and the others have no known cause. The sample data list 150,000 to 180,000 clones, and under 95% of these were observed just once. Jointly, the top ten make up 15% to 20% of the sample. The time point label, as the study defines it: baseline before first vaccination. The material sequenced was peripheral blood, taken on day 0 of AZD1222 vaccination. The receptors shown here come from an adult in good health.

The count of this clone is one. The V and J genes are TRBV7-3 and TRBJ1-1; TRBD1 is a possible D gene (5 bases). The CDR3 spans 16 residues. CDR1 and CDR2 from the germline V gene are SGHTA and FQGTGA. V lost 3 bases and J lost 1, with 15 bases in between. In DNA form, the CDR3 reads TGTGCCAGCAGCTTCCAACCTCAGGGAGGGAACACTGAAGCTTTCTTT. It encodes CASSFQPQGGNTEAFF.

This chain joins TRBV7-2 and TRBJ2-7; D possibly corresponds to TRBD2 (5 bases). The V end was cut by 8 bases, the J end by 2 bases, with 28 bases between. Germline assignment: CDR1 SGHTA and CDR2 FQGNSA. The CDR3 runs to 18 residues. The CDR3 is CASQPSVFSSGKAYEQYF. CDR3 bases: TGTGCCAGCCAACCCTCCGTTTTCTCGTCCGGGAAGGCCTACGAGCAGTACTTC.

This clone has more than one count but fewer than ten. The chain combines TRBV7-3 with TRBJ1-2; D unclear. CDR1 is SGHTA and CDR2 is FQGTGA in the germline V gene. CDR3 length equals 13 residues. The V gene lost 3 bases and the J gene lost 4 bases, with 9 bases spanning the gap. In nucleotides, the CDR3 is TGTGCCAGCAGCTTTGGACCCTCCTATGGCTACACCTTC. Protein: CASSFGPSYGYTF.

The chain couples TRBV27 to TRBJ2-3; 11 nucleotides line up with TRBD2. The CDR3 covers 17 residues. The ends lost 1 base at V and 5 bases at J; junction bases unmatched: 8. Germline V gives CDR1 MNHEY, CDR2 SMNVEV (reference sequence). This CDR3 reads CASSLYGLAGGVDTQYF. Written as DNA, the CDR3 is TGTGCCAGCAGTTTATATGGACTAGCGGGCGGAGTAGATACGCAGTATTTT.

The chain couples TRBV6-5 to TRBJ1-5, with a possible D match to TRBD1 (5 bases). The V and J ends lost 4 bases and 3 bases respectively, with 16 bases between them. The CDR3 runs 16 residues. Per the germline V gene, CDR1 is MNHEY and CDR2 is SVGAGI. The CDR3 nucleotides are TGTGCCAGCAGTTTAGGGGAGGTCGTAGTCAATCAGCCCCAGCATTTT. It specifies CASSLGEVVVNQPQHF.

J is TRBJ2-7 and V is TRBV2, with D possibly being TRBD1 (6 bases). V dropped 6 bases and J dropped 1 base, with 19 bases sitting between them. CDR3 length: 16 residues. Germline V gene sequence: CDR1 SNHLY, CDR2 FYNNEI. CDR3 in DNA: TGTGCCAGCAGAAGCACAGGGATCCATCCTTCCTACGAGCAGTACTTC. It encodes CASRSTGIHPSYEQYF.

The rearrangement uses TRBV18 and TRBJ2-3; a weak D match, TRBD1 (5 bases). CDR1 is KGHSH and CDR2 is LQKENI in the germline V gene. CDR3 length equals 15 residues. V was cut by 1 base and J by 2 bases, with 10 bases left in between. The CDR3 loop is CASSPRQGTTDTQYF. Written as DNA, the CDR3 is TGTGCCAGCTCACCACGGCAGGGAACCACAGATACGCAGTATTTT.

The gene calls are TRBV11-3 and TRBJ2-7; possibly TRBD2 for D (5 bases). Germline CDR1 is SGHNT and CDR2 is YENEEA. The CDR3 totals 15 residues. V lost 5 bases to trimming and J lost 0 bases, with 14 bases between them. The CDR3 DNA reads TGTGCCAGCAGCCCCGGAGGACCGAGCTCCTACGAGCAGTACTTC. Its protein is CASSPGGPSSYEQYF.

This clone was found once. The chain is built from TRBV9 and TRBJ2-1; 7 bases map to TRBD2. The germline V gene has CDR1 SGDLS and CDR2 YYNGEE. The CDR3 has 16 amino acids. V was clipped by 0 bases and J by 9 bases; unmatched bases: 12. CDR3: CASSVGVAGVEGEQFF. CDR3 coding DNA: TGTGCCAGCAGCGTAGGGGTGGCGGGGGTCGAGGGTGAGCAGTTCTTC. The full variable domain, in which reference TRBV9 and TRBJ2-1 provide the parts outside the CDR3, is DSGVTQTPKHLITATGQRVTLRCSPRSGDLSVYWYQQSLDQGLQFLIQYYNGEERAKGNILERFSAQQFPDLHSELNLSSLELGDSALYFCASSVGVAGVEGEQFFGPGTRLTVL.

The rearrangement joins TRBV7-2 to TRBJ1-2; D uncertain. The V gene lost 3 bases and the J gene lost 5 bases, with 7 bases spanning the gap. This CDR3 is built from 12 residues. The germline gives CDR1 SGHTA, CDR2 FQGNSA. The CDR3 sequence is CASSLSLYGYTF. The CDR3 coding sequence is TGTGCCAGCAGCTTGAGTCTATATGGCTACACCTTC.